The 21 T cell receptor beta chains in this list originate from one sample, sequenced in a study of blood T cell repertoires in COVID-19. Profiled with immunoSEQ multiplex PCR; TCRdb holds only in-frame clones, not every one. Among 350,000 or so clones listed, around 80% were seen once. Sequences were obtained from peripheral blood. These receptors originate from a man aged 25-45 years with active or convalescent COVID-19.

The chain uses TRBV5-6 and TRBJ2-7; D is perhaps TRBD2 (5 bases). V lost 0 bases and J 4 bases, leaving 5 bases between the germline ends. The CDR3 length is 12 residues. Germline V gives CDR1 SGHDT, CDR2 YYEEEE. The CDR3 nucleotides read TGTGCCAGCAGCTTGGGGGAGTACGAGCAGTACTTC. It codes for CASSLGEYEQYF. Looking up the rest from reference TRBV5-6 and TRBJ2-7 gives the full variable domain: DAGVTQSPTHLIKTRGQQVTLRCSPKSGHDTVSWYQQALGQGPQFIFQYYEEEERQRGNFPDRFSGHQFPNYSSELNVNALLLGDSALYLCASSLGEYEQYFGPGTRLTVT.

J is TRBJ1-4 and V is TRBV30; D gene unclear. Germline V gene data show CDR1 as GTSNPN and CDR2 as SVGIG (reference sequence). This CDR3 has 13 residues. Deletions cut 1 base from V and 5 bases from J, with 8 bases between. The CDR3 loop is CAWSAGGNEKLFF. CDR3 bases: TGTGCCTGGAGTGCAGGTGGGAATGAAAAACTGTTTTTT.

The chain combines TRBV28 with TRBJ2-3; D is perhaps TRBD1 (6 bases). Trimming pared 3 bases from V and 3 bases from J, leaving 10 bases between. The CDR3 contains 14 residues. Germline assignment: CDR1 MDHEN and CDR2 SYDVKM. DNA for the CDR3: TGTGCCAGCAGTTTTCGACAGGTGACAGATACGCAGTATTTT. This codes for CASSFRQVTDTQYF.

The rearrangement uses TRBV7-6 and TRBJ2-1; 10 nucleotides align to TRBD2. J lost 7 bases, V lost 3 bases, and 3 bases had no gene match. The CDR3 runs to 14 residues. Germline V gene lookup returns CDR1 SGHVS and CDR2 FNYEAQ. The CDR3 reads CASSFLAGVNEQFF. Written as DNA, the CDR3 is TGTGCCAGCAGCTTCCTAGCGGGAGTGAATGAGCAGTTCTTC.

V is TRBV11-2 and J is TRBJ2-3, with 7 positions matching TRBD2. The CDR3 consists of 15 residues. CDR1 and CDR2 (germline): SGHAT, FQNNGV. Trimming at V came to 1 base and at J to 5 bases, leaving 6 bases not matched to a gene. CDR3 sequence reads: CASSLGASGRDTQYF. CDR3 nucleotide sequence: TGTGCCAGCAGCTTAGGAGCTAGCGGACGAGATACGCAGTATTTT.

The chain links TRBV28 to TRBJ2-2; 7 nucleotides align to TRBD2. This CDR3 is built from 14 residues. Germline-derived CDR1 and CDR2 are MDHEN and SYDVKM. As DNA, the CDR3 is TGTGGTACCGGGGGGAACTTAAACACCGGGGAGCTGTTTTTT. Protein: CGTGGNLNTGELFF.

The chain couples TRBV9 to TRBJ2-7, with D perhaps TRBD1 (6 bases). There are 15 residues in the CDR3. V shed 0 bases and J shed 0 bases, with 10 bases lying between them. The germline V gene has CDR1 SGDLS and CDR2 YYNGEE. Here the CDR3 reads CASSVGQESSYEQYF. In DNA form, the CDR3 reads TGTGCCAGCAGCGTAGGACAGGAGAGCTCCTACGAGCAGTACTTC.

J is TRBJ2-1 and V is TRBV7-3; 13 nucleotides agree with TRBD2. The germline V gene encodes CDR1 SGHTA and CDR2 FQGTGA. CDR3 length: 14 residues. V was clipped by 5 bases and J by 9 bases; unmatched bases: 4. CDR3 in amino acids: CASSRTSGSIEQFF. The DNA of the CDR3 is TGTGCCAGCAGCCGGACTAGCGGGAGTATTGAGCAGTTCTTC.

This clone was found a few times. The CDR3 bases are TGTGCCAGCAGCTTAATGGCTAGCGGAAGCACAGATACGCAGTATTTT. Translated: CASSLMASGSTDTQYF. This sequence joins TRBV11-2 and TRBJ2-3; 7 bases are shared with TRBD2. V was clipped by 2 bases and J by 0 bases; unmatched bases: 5. The CDR3 covers 16 residues. Germline CDR1 SGHAT, CDR2 FQNNGV. Drawing the rest from reference TRBV11-2 and TRBJ2-3, the complete variable domain is EAGVAQSPRYKIIEKRQSVAFWCNPISGHATLYWYQQILGQGPKLLIQFQNNGVVDDSQLPKDRFSAERLKGVDSTLKIQPAKLEDSAVYLCASSLMASGSTDTQYFGPGTRLTVL.

The J gene is TRBJ1-1, the V gene TRBV13, with no clear D. Germline CDR1 is PRHDT and CDR2 is FYEKMQ (reference sequence). The CDR3 covers 16 residues. V was shortened by 0 bases and J by 0 bases, with 11 bases between the two germline ends. As DNA, the CDR3 is TGTGCCAGCAGCTTAGGGGCAGTTCGCATGAACACTGAAGCTTTCTTT. Protein product: CASSLGAVRMNTEAFF.

This chain joins TRBV2 and TRBJ2-7; TRBD2 aligns across 7 bases. The CDR3 spans 12 residues. The germline V gene has CDR1 SNHLY and CDR2 FYNNEI. Losses at the gene ends were 8 bases for V and 5 bases for J; bases not matched to a gene: 6. The chain's CDR3 is CASLREGHEQYF. The CDR3 DNA follows: TGTGCCAGCCTTAGGGAGGGCCACGAGCAGTACTTC.

As to this clone: Other nucleotide sequences from this sample produce the same CDR3. This chain uses TRBV5-1 with TRBJ1-1; D call uncertain. Per germline, CDR1 SGHRS and CDR2 YFSETQ. V was cut by 2 bases and J by 0 bases, with 5 bases left in between. This CDR3 region has 13 residues. The CDR3 coding sequence is TGCGCCAGCAGCTTAGGAGTGAACACTGAAGCTTTCTTT. Its protein product is CASSLGVNTEAFF.

The rearrangement joins TRBV25-1 to TRBJ1-6; 7 bases are shared with TRBD1. The CDR3 covers 17 residues. J gave up 2 bases and V 1 base, and 5 bases lay outside the gene matches. Germline CDR1 MGHDK, CDR2 SYGVNS. The chain's CDR3 is CASSELEGAPYNSPLHF. The CDR3 DNA reads TGTGCCAGCAGTGAATTGGAGGGGGCCCCCTATAATTCACCCCTCCACTTT.

CDR3 residues: CASTRQENTEAFF. The CDR3 DNA follows: TGCGCCAGCACCAGACAGGAGAACACTGAAGCTTTCTTT. The chain carries TRBV5-1 and TRBJ1-1; maybe TRBD1 (6 bases). V lost 6 bases and J 1 base, leaving 10 bases between the germline ends. Germline CDR1 SGHRS, CDR2 YFSETQ. The CDR3 covers 13 residues.

Details on this clone: A junction end diverges from the germline sequence, so it may reflect a read error. The V call is TRBV2, the J call TRBJ1-6; D remains ambiguous. CDR1 and CDR2 (germline): SNHLY, FYNNEI. The length of the CDR3 is 15 residues. CDR3 amino acids: CASSEDFQADSALHF. CDR3 nucleotide sequence: TGTGCCAGCAGTGAAGATTTCCAGGCCGATTCAGCCCTCCACTTT.

The genes are TRBV29-1 and TRBJ2-1; possibly TRBD1 for D (5 bases). The CDR3 length is 13 residues. The germline V and J ends were trimmed by 8 bases and 5 bases, with 16 bases remaining between them. CDR1 SQVTM and CDR2 ANQGSEA come from the germline V gene. The CDR3 reads CSYNGLTDNEQFF. The CDR3 nucleotides read TGCAGCTACAACGGCCTGACAGACAATGAGCAGTTCTTC.

V and J are TRBV30 and TRBJ2-1, with 7 bases that match TRBD2. The CDR3 has 15 residues. Germline values: CDR1 GTSNPN, CDR2 SVGIG (reference sequence). After removal of 4 bases from V and 6 bases from J, the junction contained 12 bases not matched to a gene. The CDR3 sequence is CAWTPSQRGTNEQFF. CDR3 DNA sequence: TGTGCCTGGACGCCCAGCCAGCGGGGTACCAATGAGCAGTTCTTC.

This chain connects TRBV7-9 to TRBJ2-3; D is undetermined. Trimming left V 5 bases short and J 5 bases short, with 11 bases between. Germline assignment: CDR1 SEHNR and CDR2 FQNEAQ (reference sequence). The CDR3 has 13 amino acids. The CDR3 nucleotides read TGTGCCAGCAGCCCTGAGCTGTTAGATACGCAGTATTTT. Residues: CASSPELLDTQYF.

V is TRBV7-6 and J is TRBJ2-3; 12 nucleotides agree with TRBD2. CDR1 SGHVS and CDR2 FNYEAQ come from the germline V gene. The junction had 4 bases not matched to a gene; V was cut back by 5 bases and J by 4 bases. The CDR3 is made up of 15 amino acids. The CDR3 coding sequence is TGTGCCAGCAGCCGACTAGCGGGAGTCTCAGATACGCAGTATTTT. It yields the protein CASSRLAGVSDTQYF.

The chain employs TRBV11-3 and TRBJ1-2; D not resolved. Germline assignment: CDR1 SGHNT and CDR2 YENEEA. With 3 bases removed from V and 0 bases from J, the gap between germline ends came to 2 bases. This CDR3 is built from 12 residues. Here the CDR3 DNA reads TGTGCCAGCAGCTTCTCTAACTATGGCTACACCTTC. Encoded protein: CASSFSNYGYTF.

V and J are TRBV29-1 and TRBJ1-1; possible D gene TRBD1, 5 bases. V was cut by 2 bases and J by 4 bases, with 17 bases left in between. The CDR3 sequence is 15 residues long. The germline gives CDR1 SQVTM, CDR2 ANQGSEA. The CDR3 nucleotides read TGCAGCGTTGAACCCGGGGCAGCGGGTGGCACTGAAGCTTTCTTT. Its translation: CSVEPGAAGGTEAFF.